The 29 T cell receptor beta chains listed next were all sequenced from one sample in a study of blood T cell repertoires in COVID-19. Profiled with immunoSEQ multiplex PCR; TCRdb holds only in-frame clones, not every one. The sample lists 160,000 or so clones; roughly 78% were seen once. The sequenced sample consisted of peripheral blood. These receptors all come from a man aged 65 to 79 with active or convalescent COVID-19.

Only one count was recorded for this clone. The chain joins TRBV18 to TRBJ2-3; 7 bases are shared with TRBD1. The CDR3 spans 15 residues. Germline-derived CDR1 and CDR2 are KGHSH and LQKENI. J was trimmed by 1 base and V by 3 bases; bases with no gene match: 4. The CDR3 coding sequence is TGTGCCAGCTCACCCGGGACAGCCGGCACAGATACGCAGTATTTT. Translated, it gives CASSPGTAGTDTQYF.

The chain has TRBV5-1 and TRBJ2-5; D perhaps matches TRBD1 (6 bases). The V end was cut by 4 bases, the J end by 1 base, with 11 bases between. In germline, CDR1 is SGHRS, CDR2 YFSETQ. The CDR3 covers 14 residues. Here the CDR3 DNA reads TGCGCCAGCAGCAGGGGGACACTCCAAGAGACCCAGTACTTC. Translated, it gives CASSRGTLQETQYF.

CDR3 amino acids: CASSLGAPAGYNEQFF. The DNA for the CDR3 is TGCGCCAGCAGCTTGGGCGCCCCGGCGGGTTACAATGAGCAGTTCTTC. The rearrangement joins TRBV5-1 to TRBJ2-1, with D possibly TRBD2 on 5 matching bases. Germline V gives CDR1 SGHRS, CDR2 YFSETQ. V dropped 0 bases and J dropped 4 bases, with 14 bases sitting between them. The CDR3 is 16 residues long.

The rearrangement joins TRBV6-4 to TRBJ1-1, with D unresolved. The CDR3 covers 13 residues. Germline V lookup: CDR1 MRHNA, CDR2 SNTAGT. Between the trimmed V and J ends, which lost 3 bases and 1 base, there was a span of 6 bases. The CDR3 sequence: CASSDSGNTEAFF. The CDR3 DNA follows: TGTGCCAGCAGTGATTCCGGGAACACTGAAGCTTTCTTT.

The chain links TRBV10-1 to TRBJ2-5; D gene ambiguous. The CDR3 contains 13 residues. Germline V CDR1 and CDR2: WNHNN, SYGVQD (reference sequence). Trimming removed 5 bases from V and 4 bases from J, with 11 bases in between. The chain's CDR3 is CASSRTAAETQYF. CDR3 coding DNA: TGCGCCAGCAGTCGCACCGCGGCAGAGACCCAGTACTTC.

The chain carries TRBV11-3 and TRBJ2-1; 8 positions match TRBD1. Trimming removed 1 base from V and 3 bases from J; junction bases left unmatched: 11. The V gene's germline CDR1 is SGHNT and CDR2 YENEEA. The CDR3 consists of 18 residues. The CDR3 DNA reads TGTGCCAGCAGCTTAGGACTCGGACAGGGATCGGGCTACAATGAGCAGTTCTTC. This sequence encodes CASSLGLGQGSGYNEQFF.

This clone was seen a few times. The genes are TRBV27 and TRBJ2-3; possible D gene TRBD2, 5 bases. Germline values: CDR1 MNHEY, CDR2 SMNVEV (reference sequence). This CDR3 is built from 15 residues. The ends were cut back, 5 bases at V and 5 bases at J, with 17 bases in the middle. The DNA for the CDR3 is TGTGCCAGCAGTCTTGGTTTGGGGAGAGGAGATACGCAGTATTTT. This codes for CASSLGLGRGDTQYF.

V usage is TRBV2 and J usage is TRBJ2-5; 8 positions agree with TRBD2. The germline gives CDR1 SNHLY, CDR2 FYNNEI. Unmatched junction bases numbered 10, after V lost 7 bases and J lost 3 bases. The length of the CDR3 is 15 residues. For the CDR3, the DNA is TGTGCCAGCACCGACGGGGGGGCAGGGGAAGAGACCCAGTACTTC. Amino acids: CASTDGGAGEETQYF.

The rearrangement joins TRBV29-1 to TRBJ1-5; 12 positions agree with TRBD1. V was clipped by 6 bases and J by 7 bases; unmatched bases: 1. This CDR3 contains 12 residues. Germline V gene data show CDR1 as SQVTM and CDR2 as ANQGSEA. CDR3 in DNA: TGCAGCGTCGGGACAGGGGGCCAGCCCCAGCATTTT. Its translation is CSVGTGGQPQHF. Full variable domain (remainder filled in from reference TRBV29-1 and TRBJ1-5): SAVISQKPSRDICQRGTSLTIQCQVDSQVTMMFWYRQQPGQSLTLIATANQGSEATYESGFVIDKFPISRPNLTFSTLTVSNMSPEDSSIYLCSVGTGGQPQHFGDGTRLSIL.

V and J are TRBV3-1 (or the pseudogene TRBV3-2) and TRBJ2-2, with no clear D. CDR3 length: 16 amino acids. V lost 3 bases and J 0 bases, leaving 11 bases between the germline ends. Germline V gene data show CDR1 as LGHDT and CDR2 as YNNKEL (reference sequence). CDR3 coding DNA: TGTGCCAGCAGCCATAATGTAGTTCCGAACACCGGGGAGCTGTTTTTT. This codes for CASSHNVVPNTGELFF.

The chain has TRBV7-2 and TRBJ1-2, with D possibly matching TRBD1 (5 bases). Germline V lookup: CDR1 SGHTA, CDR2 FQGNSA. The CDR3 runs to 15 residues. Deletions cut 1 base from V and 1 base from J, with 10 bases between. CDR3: CASSLGGGINYGYTF. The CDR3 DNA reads TGTGCCAGCAGCTTAGGGGGCGGGATTAACTATGGCTACACCTTC.

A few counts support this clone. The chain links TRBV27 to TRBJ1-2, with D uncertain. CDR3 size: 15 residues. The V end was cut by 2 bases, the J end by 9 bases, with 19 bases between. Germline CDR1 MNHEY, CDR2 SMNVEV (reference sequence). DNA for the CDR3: TGTGCCAGCAGTTTAGGTGCGCAAACAGCAACCAGCTACACCTTC. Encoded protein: CASSLGAQTATSYTF.

CDR3 residues: CASSLNSDSYNEQFF. For the CDR3, the DNA is TGTGCCAGCAGCTTGAATAGCGATTCCTACAATGAGCAGTTCTTC. This chain joins TRBV5-4 and TRBJ2-1, with TRBD2 as a possible D gene (5 bases). The CDR3 covers 15 residues. V was trimmed by 1 base and J by 1 base, leaving 9 bases between them. Germline loops: CDR1 SGHNT, CDR2 YYREEE (reference sequence).

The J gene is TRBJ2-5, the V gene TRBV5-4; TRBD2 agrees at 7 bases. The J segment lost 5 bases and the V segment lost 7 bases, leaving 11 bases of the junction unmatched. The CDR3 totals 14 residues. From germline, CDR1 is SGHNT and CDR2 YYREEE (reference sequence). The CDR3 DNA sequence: TGTGCCAGCGGAGGGGACTACCCGTGGGAGACCCAGTACTTC. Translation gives CASGGDYPWETQYF. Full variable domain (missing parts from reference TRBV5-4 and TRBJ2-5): ETGVTQSPTHLIKTRGQQVTLRCSSQSGHNTVSWYQQALGQGPQFIFQYYREEENGRGNFPPRFSGLQFPNYSSELNVNALELDDSALYLCASGGDYPWETQYFGPGTRLLVL.

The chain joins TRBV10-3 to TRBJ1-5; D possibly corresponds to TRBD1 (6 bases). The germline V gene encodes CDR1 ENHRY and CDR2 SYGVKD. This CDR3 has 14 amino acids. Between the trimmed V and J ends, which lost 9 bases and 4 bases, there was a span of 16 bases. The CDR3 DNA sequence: TGTGCCATTCGAGGTGGGGGCGGTAATCAGCCCCAGCATTTT. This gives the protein CAIRGGGGNQPQHF.

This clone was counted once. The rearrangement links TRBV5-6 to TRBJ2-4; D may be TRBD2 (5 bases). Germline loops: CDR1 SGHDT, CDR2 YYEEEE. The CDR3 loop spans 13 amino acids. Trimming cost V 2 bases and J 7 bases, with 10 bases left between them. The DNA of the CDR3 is TGTGCCAGCAGCTTCTATGAGGGCAACATTCAGTACTTC. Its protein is CASSFYEGNIQYF.

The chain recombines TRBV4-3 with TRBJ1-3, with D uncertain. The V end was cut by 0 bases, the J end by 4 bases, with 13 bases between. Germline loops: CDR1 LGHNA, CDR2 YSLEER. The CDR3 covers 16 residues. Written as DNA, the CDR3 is TGCGCCAGCAGCCAAGATCAGTCCTCTTCGGGAAACACCATATATTTT. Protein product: CASSQDQSSSGNTIYF.

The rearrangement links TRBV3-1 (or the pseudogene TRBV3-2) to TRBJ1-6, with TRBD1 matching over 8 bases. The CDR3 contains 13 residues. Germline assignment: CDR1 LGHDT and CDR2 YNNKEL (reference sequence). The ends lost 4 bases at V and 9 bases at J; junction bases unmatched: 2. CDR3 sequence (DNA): TGTGCCAGCAGCCCTGGACAGGGTTCACCCCTCCACTTT. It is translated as CASSPGQGSPLHF.

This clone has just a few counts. CDR3 sequence: CASSLGRDGGEKLFF. The CDR3 DNA reads TGTGCCAGCAGCTTAGGCCGGGACGGGGGAGAAAAACTGTTTTTT. This chain links TRBV7-6 with TRBJ1-4, with D tentatively TRBD1 (5 bases). The CDR3 runs to 15 residues. Per the germline V gene, CDR1 is SGHVS and CDR2 is FNYEAQ. V was shortened by 1 base and J by 8 bases, with 14 bases between the two germline ends.

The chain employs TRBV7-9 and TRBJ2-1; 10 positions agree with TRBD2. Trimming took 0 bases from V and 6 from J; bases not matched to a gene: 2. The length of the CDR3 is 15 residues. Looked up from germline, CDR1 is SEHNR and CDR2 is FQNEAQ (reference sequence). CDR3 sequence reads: CASSLAAGGPNEQFF. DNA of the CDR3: TGTGCCAGCAGCTTAGCAGCGGGGGGGCCCAATGAGCAGTTCTTC.

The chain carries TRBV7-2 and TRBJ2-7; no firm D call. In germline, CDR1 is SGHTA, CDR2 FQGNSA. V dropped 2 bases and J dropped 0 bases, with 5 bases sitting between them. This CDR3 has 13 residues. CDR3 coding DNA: TGTGCCAGCAGCTTATCGGTCTCCTACGAGCAGTACTTC. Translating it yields CASSLSVSYEQYF.

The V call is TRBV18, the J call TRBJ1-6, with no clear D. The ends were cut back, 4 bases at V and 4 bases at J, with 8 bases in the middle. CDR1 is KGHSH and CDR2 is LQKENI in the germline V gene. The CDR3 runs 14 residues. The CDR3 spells CASSLTEYNSPLHF. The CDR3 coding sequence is TGTGCCAGCTCACTGACTGAGTATAATTCACCCCTCCACTTT.

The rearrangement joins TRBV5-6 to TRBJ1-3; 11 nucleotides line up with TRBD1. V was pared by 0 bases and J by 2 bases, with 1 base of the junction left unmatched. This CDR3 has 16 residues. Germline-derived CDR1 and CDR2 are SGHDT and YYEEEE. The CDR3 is CASSLGDRGTGNTIYF. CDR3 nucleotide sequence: TGTGCCAGCAGCTTGGGGGACAGGGGGACTGGAAACACCATATATTTT.

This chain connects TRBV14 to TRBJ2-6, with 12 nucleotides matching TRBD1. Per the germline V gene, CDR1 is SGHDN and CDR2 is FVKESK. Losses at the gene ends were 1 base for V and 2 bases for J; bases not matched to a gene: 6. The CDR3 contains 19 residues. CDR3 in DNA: TGTGCCAGCAGCCAAGTTGTGGGACAGGGGGCTGCTGGGGCCAACGTCCTGACTTTC. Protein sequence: CASSQVVGQGAAGANVLTF.

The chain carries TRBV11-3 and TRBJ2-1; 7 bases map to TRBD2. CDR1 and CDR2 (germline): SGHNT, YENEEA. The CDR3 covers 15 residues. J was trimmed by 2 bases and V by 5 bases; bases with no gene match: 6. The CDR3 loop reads CASSTGLAAYNEQFF. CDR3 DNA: TGTGCCAGCAGCACCGGGCTAGCGGCCTACAATGAGCAGTTCTTC.

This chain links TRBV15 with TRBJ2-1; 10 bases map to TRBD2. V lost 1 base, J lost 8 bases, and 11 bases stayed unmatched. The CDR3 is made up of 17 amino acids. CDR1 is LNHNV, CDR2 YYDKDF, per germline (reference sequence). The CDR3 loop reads CATSRGTEAGGRDEQFF. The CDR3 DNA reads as TGTGCCACCAGCAGAGGAACCGAAGCGGGAGGGCGTGATGAGCAGTTCTTC. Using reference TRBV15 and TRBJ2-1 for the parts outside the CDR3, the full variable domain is DAMVIQNPRYQVTQFGKPVTLSCSQTLNHNVMYWYQQKSSQAPKLLFHYYDKDFNNEADTPDNFQSRRPNTSFCFLDIRSPGLGDTAMYLCATSRGTEAGGRDEQFFGPGTRLTVL.

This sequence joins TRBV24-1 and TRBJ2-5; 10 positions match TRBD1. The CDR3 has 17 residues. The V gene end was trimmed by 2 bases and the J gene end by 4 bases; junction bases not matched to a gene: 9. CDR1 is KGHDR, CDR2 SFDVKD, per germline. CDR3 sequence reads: CATSDSKGQGIRETQYF. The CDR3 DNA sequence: TGTGCCACCAGTGATTCCAAGGGACAGGGGATTAGAGAGACCCAGTACTTC.

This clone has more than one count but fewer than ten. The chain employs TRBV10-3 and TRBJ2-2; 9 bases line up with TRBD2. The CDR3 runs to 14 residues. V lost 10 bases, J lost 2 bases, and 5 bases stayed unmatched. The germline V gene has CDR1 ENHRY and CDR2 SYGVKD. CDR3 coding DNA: TGTGCCACAGCGGGGGGTCAAAACACCGGGGAGCTGTTTTTT. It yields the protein CATAGGQNTGELFF.

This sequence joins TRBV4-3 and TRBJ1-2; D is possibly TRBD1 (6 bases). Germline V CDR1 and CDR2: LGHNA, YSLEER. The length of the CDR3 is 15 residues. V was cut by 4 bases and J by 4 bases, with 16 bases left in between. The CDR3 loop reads CASSRDRNRGYGYTF. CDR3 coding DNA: TGCGCCAGCAGCCGAGACAGGAATCGGGGCTATGGCTACACCTTC.